This is a list of T cell receptor beta chains from one sample in a study of T-cell reconstitution after alpha-beta-depleted transplantation in children. TCRdb re-derived calls from the PCR reads in MiXCR, one entry per CDR3 protein. The table lists roughly 400,000 distinct CDR3 sequences, roughly 21% of them singletons. Sequences were derived from PBMCs from the stem cell graft donor, sampled from the stem cell graft. These receptor sequences come from a human donor who donated a stem cell graft to a child with acute myeloid leukemia. Each CDR3 is given with its conserved first and last residue. The D gene is left open where the match is weak. Only part of the rows carry a size: once, few, many, or a class if the clone is expanded.

CDR3	DNA	size	V	J	D
CASSQLAGKNTGELFF	TGCGCCAGCAGCCAACTAGCGGGGAAGAACACCGGGGAGCTGTTTTTT	-	TRBV4-1	TRBJ2-2	TRBD2
CASSYFASGTDTQYF	TGTGCCAGCAGTTACTTCGCTAGCGGCACAGATACGCAGTATTTT	many	TRBV6-5	TRBJ2-3	-
CASSRPGQGVGEQYF	TGTGCCAGCAGTCGACCCGGACAGGGAGTAGGCGAGCAGTACTTC	-	TRBV25-1	TRBJ2-7	TRBD1
CASSPNLGGGLETQYF	TGTGCCAGCAGCCCAAACCTGGGGGGGGGGCTAGAGACCCAGTACTTC	-	TRBV11-2	TRBJ2-5	-
CASSPGTARGFNYGYTF	TGCGCCAGCAGCCCCGGGACAGCGAGGGGCTTTAACTATGGCTACACCTTC	-	TRBV4-1	TRBJ1-2	TRBD1
CASSSPNQYNEQFF	TGCGCCAGCAGCTCCCCGAACCAATACAATGAGCAGTTCTTC	few	TRBV4-1	TRBJ2-1	-
CASSFVSGGPYNEQFF	TGCGCCAGCAGTTTTGTGAGCGGGGGACCCTACAATGAGCAGTTCTTC	-	TRBV5-1	TRBJ2-1	TRBD2
CASSLVFQAPVLHF	TGTGCCAGCAGCTTAGTCTTTCAGGCCCCGGTGCTCCACTTT	-	TRBV7-8	TRBJ1-6	-
CASSKGLESHEQYF	TGTGCCAGTAGTAAGGGACTAGAGTCCCACGAGCAGTACTTC	few	TRBV19	TRBJ2-7	TRBD2
CASTEDPGLDYEQYF	TGTGCCAGCACTGAAGACCCGGGACTAGACTACGAGCAGTACTTC	many	TRBV6-2/TRBV6-3	TRBJ2-7	TRBD2
CASSSNRGWEQYF	TGCGCCAGCAGCTCTAACAGGGGGTGGGAGCAGTACTTC	-	TRBV5-1	TRBJ2-7	TRBD1
CATSDYYSGSGYNEQFF	TGTGCCACCAGTGATTACTACAGCGGGAGCGGCTACAATGAGCAGTTCTTC	few	TRBV24-1	TRBJ2-1	TRBD2
CSVEKEGGGNGYTF	TGCAGCGTTGAAAAGGAGGGGGGAGGGAATGGCTACACCTTC	-	TRBV29-1	TRBJ1-2	-
CSVEEGGLREQYF	TGCAGCGTTGAGGAAGGGGGCTTAAGGGAGCAGTACTTC	many	TRBV29-1	TRBJ2-7	TRBD1
CASSLSPVDRVRNEQYF	TGTGCCAGCAGTTTATCCCCCGTGGACAGGGTCCGCAACGAGCAGTACTTC	-	TRBV27	TRBJ2-7	TRBD1
CATSKHQDRDQETQYF	TGTGCCACCAGCAAACACCAAGACAGGGACCAAGAGACCCAGTACTTC	few	TRBV15	TRBJ2-5	TRBD1
CATSDTGTSDTQYF	TGTGCCACCAGTGATACCGGGACGTCGGATACGCAGTATTTT	-	TRBV24-1	TRBJ2-3	-
CASSLRGNPNTEAFF	TGCGCCAGCAGCTTGCGGGGAAATCCTAACACTGAAGCTTTCTTT	few	TRBV5-1	TRBJ1-1	-
CSVEWRAYNEQFF	TGCAGCGTTGAATGGCGGGCCTACAATGAGCAGTTCTTC	many	TRBV29-1	TRBJ2-1	-
CASSPRERGRDTQNF	TGTGCCAGCAGCCCCCGTGAGCGGGGAAGGGATACGCAGAATTTT	-	TRBV6-4	TRBJ2-3	TRBD2
CSVETGGIGEQFF	TGCAGCGTTGAAACAGGGGGCATTGGTGAGCAGTTCTTC	many	TRBV29-1	TRBJ2-1	TRBD1
CATSRAPRASVPVNIQYF	TGTGCCACCAGCAGAGCCCCTAGGGCTAGCGTTCCGGTAAACATTCAGTACTTC	-	TRBV15	TRBJ2-4	-
CSARTSGSHEQYF	TGCAGTGCGAGGACTAGCGGGAGTCACGAGCAGTACTTC	many	TRBV20-1	TRBJ2-7	TRBD2
CASSTSDGSQPQHF	TGTGCCAGCAGTACCTCCGACGGGTCTCAGCCCCAGCATTTT	few	TRBV12-3/TRBV12-4	TRBJ1-5	-
CASSSIGVGGPYNEQFF	TGTGCCAGCAGCTCGATTGGGGTAGGGGGACCCTACAATGAGCAGTTCTTC	-	TRBV27	TRBJ2-1	-
CASSESSGLYNEQFF	TGTGCCAGCAGCGAGTCTAGCGGACTATACAATGAGCAGTTCTTC	few	TRBV7-2	TRBJ2-1	TRBD2
CSVEDPAGNQPQHF	TGCAGCGTTGAAGATCCGGCAGGGAATCAGCCCCAGCATTTT	many	TRBV29-1	TRBJ1-5	-
CSAIRVGNEQFF	TGCAGTGCTATTAGGGTGGGCAATGAGCAGTTCTTC	few	TRBV20-1	TRBJ2-1	-
CSASGYSGANVLTF	TGCAGTGCTAGCGGCTACTCTGGGGCCAACGTCCTGACTTTC	many	TRBV20-1	TRBJ2-6	-
CASSLSKMTRDEQFF	TGTGCCAGCAGTTTATCAAAAATGACTAGGGATGAGCAGTTCTTC	-	TRBV12-3/TRBV12-4	TRBJ2-1	-
CSAATGTGVSSTDTQYF	TGCAGTGCTGCAACTGGGACAGGGGTATCTAGCACAGATACGCAGTATTTT	few	TRBV20-1	TRBJ2-3	TRBD1
CASSIDRVGSYEQYF	TGTGCCAGCAGCATTGACAGGGTCGGCTCCTACGAGCAGTACTTC	few	TRBV28	TRBJ2-7	TRBD1
CSARLAGTEKETQYF	TGCAGTGCCCGACTGGCCGGGACAGAGAAAGAGACCCAGTACTTC	few	TRBV20-1	TRBJ2-5	TRBD1
CASSTRNGGSGELFF	TGTGCCAGCAGTACTCGAAACGGAGGGAGTGGGGAGCTGTTTTTT	-	TRBV2	TRBJ2-2	-
CASSPRAGGTSYEQYF	TGTGCCAGCAGCCCCCGAGCGGGAGGAACCTCCTACGAGCAGTACTTC	many	TRBV4-2	TRBJ2-7	TRBD2
CSVEGIDGSVAMHEQFF	TGCAGCGTTGAGGGGATCGATGGTAGCGTGGCAATGCATGAGCAGTTCTTC	many	TRBV29-1	TRBJ2-1	-
CASSYSRGSGRKTQYF	TGTGCCAGCAGTTACTCGAGAGGATCCGGTAGAAAGACCCAGTACTTC	many	TRBV6-5	TRBJ2-5	-
CSGTGKSNEQFF	TGCAGTGGAACTGGAAAGTCCAATGAGCAGTTCTTC	few	TRBV20-1	TRBJ2-1	-
CASSVYPGQPQHF	TGTGCCAGCAGCGTATACCCCGGGCAGCCCCAGCATTTT	-	TRBV9	TRBJ1-5	-
CASSSWTGNYGYTF	TGTGCCAGCAGCTCCTGGACAGGAAACTATGGCTACACCTTC	-	TRBV5-5	TRBJ1-2	TRBD1
CASSWGTGGMRTEAFF	TGCGCCAGCAGCTGGGGGACAGGGGGCATGAGGACTGAAGCTTTCTTT	-	TRBV5-1	TRBJ1-1	TRBD1
CATRGGALGEQYF	TGTGCCACACGTGGGGGGGCCCTCGGGGAGCAGTACTTC	many	TRBV15	TRBJ2-7	-
CAISDKGVSNQPQHF	TGTGCCATCAGTGACAAGGGAGTCAGCAATCAGCCCCAGCATTTT	many	TRBV10-3	TRBJ1-5	-